This TCR beta chain was sequenced during a study of blood T cell repertoires in COVID-19. Whole-study context: T cells, B-cell-depleted T cells, or PBMCs provided the cDNA or gDNA that served as material.

Study processing details: Nucleated cell counts were estimated from reference gene primer amplification. TCRdb's table, derived via immunoSEQ multiplex PCR, lists solely in-frame clones and lacks some. That table furnishes V, J and clone size, whereas the DNA furnished D and trimming. The sample holds 350,000 or so clones, about 92% seen once. Per germline, CDR1 PRHDT and CDR2 FYEKMQ (reference sequence). The CDR3 totals 12 residues. V was shortened by 4 bases and J by 5 bases, with 8 bases between the two germline ends. The source material was PBMCs or T cells enriched from blood (not recorded which). This chain joins TRBV13 and TRBJ1-1, with D maybe TRBD1 (6 bases). The source of this sequence is a woman aged 25 to 39 who had recovered from COVID-19. CDR3 protein: CASSSQGTEAFF. CDR3 nucleotides: TGTGCCAGCAGCTCACAGGGTACTGAAGCTTTCTTT.